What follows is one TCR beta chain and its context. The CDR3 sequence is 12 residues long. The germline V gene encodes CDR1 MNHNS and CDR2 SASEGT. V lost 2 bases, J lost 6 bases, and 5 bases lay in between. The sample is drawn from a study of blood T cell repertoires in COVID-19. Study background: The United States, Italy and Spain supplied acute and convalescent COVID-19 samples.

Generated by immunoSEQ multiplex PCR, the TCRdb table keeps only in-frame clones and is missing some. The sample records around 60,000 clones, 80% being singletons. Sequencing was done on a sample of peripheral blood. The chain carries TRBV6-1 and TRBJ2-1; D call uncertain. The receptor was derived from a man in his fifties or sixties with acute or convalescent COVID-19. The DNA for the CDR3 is TGTGCCAGCAGTGAACAGTTCAATGAGCAGTTCTTC. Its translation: CASSEQFNEQFF.